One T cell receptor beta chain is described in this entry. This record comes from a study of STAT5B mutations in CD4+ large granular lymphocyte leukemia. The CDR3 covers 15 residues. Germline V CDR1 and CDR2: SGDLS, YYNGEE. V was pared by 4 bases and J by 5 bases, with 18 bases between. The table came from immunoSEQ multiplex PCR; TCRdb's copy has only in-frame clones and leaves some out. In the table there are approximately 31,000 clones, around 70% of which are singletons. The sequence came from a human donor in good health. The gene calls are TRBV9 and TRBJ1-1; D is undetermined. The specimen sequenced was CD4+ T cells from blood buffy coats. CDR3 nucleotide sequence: TGTGCCAGCAGCTCGCGGACGCGACCAGAGACTGAAGCTTTCTTT. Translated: CASSSRTRPETEAFF.